One and the same sample provided the 32 T cell receptor beta chains below, sequenced in a study of OX40 agonist ivuxolimab in advanced cancers. TCRdb's copy holds only in-frame clones and misses some; the assay was immunoSEQ multiplex PCR. The table lists 99,000 or so clones, around 94% of them singletons. The source was CD4+ or CD8+ T cells sorted from blood, collected in a trial of the OX40 agonist ivuxolimab. These receptors were obtained from an adult with an advanced solid tumor such as melanoma, head and neck, liver or kidney cancer.

The rearrangement joins TRBV10-3 to TRBJ2-7; D unclear. The CDR3 length is 13 residues. Germline lookup yields CDR1 ENHRY and CDR2 SYGVKD. Trimming removed 6 bases at V and 0 bases at J, with 9 bases between. The CDR3 loop reads CAIRTPASYEQYF. The CDR3 DNA follows: TGTGCCATCAGGACGCCTGCCTCCTACGAGCAGTACTTC.

The rearrangement joins TRBV25-1 to TRBJ1-4, with a tentative D call TRBD1 (5 bases). CDR1 and CDR2 from the germline V gene are MGHDK and SYGVNS. The CDR3 sequence is 14 residues long. Trimming took 5 bases from V and 7 from J, leaving 14 bases between them. CDR3 bases: TGTGCCAGCAGTATGGGGGGGTCTACTGAAAAACTGTTTTTT. Residues: CASSMGGSTEKLFF.

The chain joins TRBV7-2 to TRBJ2-7; TRBD1 matches at 8 bases. Germline CDR1 SGHTA, CDR2 FQGNSA. The V gene end was trimmed by 1 base and the J gene end by 2 bases; junction bases not matched to a gene: 4. CDR3 length: 15 residues. CDR3 amino acids: CASSLGRQGPYEQYF. DNA for the CDR3: TGTGCCAGCAGCTTAGGCCGACAGGGGCCCTACGAGCAGTACTTC.

The rearrangement joins TRBV18 to TRBJ2-7, with 7 bases that match TRBD1. The germline V gene has CDR1 KGHSH and CDR2 LQKENI. Unmatched junction bases numbered 6, after V lost 6 bases and J lost 1 base. CDR3 length equals 14 residues. In DNA form, the CDR3 reads TGTGCCAGCTCCCGCGAGGGACAGTCCTACGAGCAGTACTTC. Translation gives CASSREGQSYEQYF.

The genes are TRBV6-1 and TRBJ2-7; 10 positions agree with TRBD1. The V gene's germline CDR1 is MNHNS and CDR2 SASEGT. The CDR3 loop spans 15 amino acids. Trimming removed 1 base from V and 2 bases from J; junction bases left unmatched: 2. CDR3 nucleotides: TGTGCCAGCAGTGAAGAGGACAGGGGGACCTACGAGCAGTACTTC. Translated, it gives CASSEEDRGTYEQYF.

The chain joins TRBV6-6 to TRBJ1-2; no clear D gene. The CDR3 is 11 residues long. With 6 bases removed from V and 5 bases from J, the gap between germline ends came to 7 bases. Germline-derived CDR1 and CDR2 are MNHNY and SVGAGI (reference sequence). The CDR3 spells CASSGHYGYTF. CDR3 bases: TGTGCCAGCAGCGGGCATTATGGCTACACCTTC.

This chain joins TRBV9 and TRBJ2-6, with 8 bases fitting TRBD1. The J segment lost 0 bases and the V segment lost 3 bases, leaving 8 bases of the junction unmatched. This CDR3 is built from 18 residues. Germline CDR1 reads SGDLS; CDR2 reads YYNGEE. CDR3 sequence (DNA): TGTGCCAGCAGCGAGGGGGGACAGGCCTACTCTGGGGCCAACGTCCTGACTTTC. Protein: CASSEGGQAYSGANVLTF. The full variable domain, in which reference TRBV9 and TRBJ2-6 provide the parts outside the CDR3, is DSGVTQTPKHLITATGQRVTLRCSPRSGDLSVYWYQQSLDQGLQFLIQYYNGEERAKGNILERFSAQQFPDLHSELNLSSLELGDSALYFCASSEGGQAYSGANVLTFGAGSRLTVL.

The genes are TRBV18 and TRBJ1-6; D unresolved. Germline assignment: CDR1 KGHSH and CDR2 LQKENI. V was clipped by 2 bases and J by 6 bases, with 14 bases between them. The CDR3 totals 16 residues. The CDR3 DNA reads TGTGCCAGCTCACCATTCGCGGATTTTAGTAATTCACCCCTCCACTTT. It translates to CASSPFADFSNSPLHF.

V usage is TRBV5-1 and J usage is TRBJ1-6; D is possibly TRBD1 (6 bases). Trimming removed 4 bases from V and 7 bases from J, with 15 bases in between. CDR1 and CDR2 from the germline V gene are SGHRS and YFSETQ. The CDR3 is 15 amino acids. The CDR3 DNA is TGCGCCAGCAGCCTCGCCAGGGGCGGGAATTCACCCCTCCACTTT. This sequence encodes CASSLARGGNSPLHF.

The chain employs TRBV5-1 and TRBJ2-7, with 8 bases matching TRBD1. V lost 5 bases and J lost 3; bases outside the gene matches: 13. CDR3 length equals 16 residues. Germline V gives CDR1 SGHRS, CDR2 YFSETQ. DNA for the CDR3: TGCGCCAGCAGTATAGGACAGGGATCAGGGATCTACGAGCAGTACTTC. Protein: CASSIGQGSGIYEQYF.

Comment on this clone: Because the CDR3's place on the DNA is in doubt, the DNA is left out and the CDR3 is given as listed by TCRdb. The rearrangement uses TRBV30 and TRBJ2-6. Inclusive of both ends, the CDR3 amounts to 16 amino acids. CDR1 and CDR2 (germline): GTSNPN, SVGIG (reference sequence). The CDR3 protein is CAWSVGGGNGANVLAF.

The V gene is TRBV28, the J gene TRBJ1-1; TRBD1 aligns across 7 bases. V lost 4 bases to trimming and J lost 11 bases; unmatched junction nucleotides: 10. The CDR3 is 13 residues long. Looked up from germline, CDR1 is MDHEN and CDR2 is SYDVKM. As DNA, the CDR3 is TGTGCCAGCAGTTGGGCGGACAGCAGGGGGGCTTTCTTT. Residues: CASSWADSRGAFF.

The V call is TRBV18, the J call TRBJ1-6, with D maybe TRBD1 (6 bases). The CDR3 totals 15 residues. Looked up from germline, CDR1 is KGHSH and CDR2 is LQKENI. Trimming removed 6 bases from V and 6 bases from J, with 15 bases in between. CDR3 sequence (DNA): TGTGCCAGCTCGAGTGGACAGCCCTCTAATTCACCCCTCCACTTT. Protein sequence: CASSSGQPSNSPLHF. Supplemented by reference TRBV18 and TRBJ1-6, the full variable domain reads NAGVMQNPRHLVRRRGQEARLRCSPMKGHSHVYWYRQLPEEGLKFMVYLQKENIIDESGMPKERFSAEFPKEGPSILRIQQVVRGDSAAYFCASSSGQPSNSPLHFGNGTRLTVT.

The genes are TRBV28 and TRBJ2-5; the D gene is possibly TRBD2 (5 bases). CDR3 size: 12 residues. V was clipped by 6 bases and J by 5 bases, with 10 bases between them. Germline lookup yields CDR1 MDHEN and CDR2 SYDVKM. The CDR3 bases are TGTGCCAGCAGCTGGCGGGCGGAGACCCAGTACTTC. It is translated as CASSWRAETQYF.

The chain joins TRBV7-8 to TRBJ1-2, with D tentatively TRBD1 (5 bases). The germline V and J ends were trimmed by 0 bases and 8 bases, with 13 bases remaining between them. CDR1 is SGHVS, CDR2 FQNEAQ, per germline. CDR3 size: 14 residues. CDR3 coding DNA: TGTGCCAGCAGCTTAGCGAATTACAGGACGGGCTACACCTTC. As protein: CASSLANYRTGYTF.

As concerns this clone: The sample holds other DNA sequences that translate to the same CDR3. The chain uses TRBV5-1 and TRBJ2-7; D not resolved. This CDR3 has 11 amino acids. Per the germline V gene, CDR1 is SGHRS and CDR2 is YFSETQ. V was clipped by 0 bases and J by 3 bases, with 1 base between them. The CDR3 loop is CASSLDYEQYF. In DNA form, the CDR3 reads TGCGCCAGCAGCTTGGACTACGAGCAGTACTTC.

This clone was recorded once. The V gene is TRBV5-4, the J gene TRBJ2-3, with D maybe TRBD2 (6 bases). Deletions cut 4 bases from V and 5 bases from J, with 17 bases between. There are 15 residues in the CDR3. The V gene's germline CDR1 is SGHNT and CDR2 YYREEE (reference sequence). DNA for the CDR3: TGTGCCAGCAGCCCTGCCGGGAGAATGAGAGATACGCAGTATTTT. Translated, it gives CASSPAGRMRDTQYF.

The chain uses TRBV18 and TRBJ2-7; D may correspond to TRBD1 or TRBD2 (6 bases each). The CDR3 is 14 residues long. V lost 6 bases and J lost 6, with 18 bases in between. Per the germline V gene, CDR1 is KGHSH and CDR2 is LQKENI. The CDR3 nucleotides read TGTGCCAGCTCCCCGGGGGCTAGCCGAGGCGAGCAGTACTTC. It specifies CASSPGASRGEQYF.

The chain has TRBV6-6 and TRBJ1-2; no clear D. V was cut by 0 bases and J by 4 bases, with 9 bases left in between. Germline V gives CDR1 MNHNY, CDR2 SVGAGI (reference sequence). The CDR3 covers 14 residues. CDR3 sequence (DNA): TGTGCCAGCAGTTACTCAGGCAGTACCTATGGCTACACCTTC. Translation gives CASSYSGSTYGYTF.

CDR3 sequence reads: CASSGTGGPDTQYF. CDR3 DNA: TGTGCCAGTAGCGGGACAGGGGGGCCAGATACGCAGTATTTT. The chain carries TRBV19 and TRBJ2-3, with TRBD1 matching 11 bases. CDR1 and CDR2 from the germline V gene are LNHDA and SQIVND (reference sequence). CDR3 length equals 14 residues. With 6 bases clipped from V and 4 bases from J, the junction kept 3 bases outside the gene matches.

The genes are TRBV4-3 and TRBJ2-5; D may be TRBD1 or TRBD2 (5 bases each). The V and J ends lost 1 base and 4 bases respectively, with 16 bases between them. CDR3 length: 16 amino acids. Germline-derived CDR1 and CDR2 are LGHNA and YSLEER. The CDR3 nucleotides are TGCGCCAGCAGCCAAGGGGGGATTTCATCAGGAGAGACCCAGTACTTC. It is translated as CASSQGGISSGETQYF.

The rearrangement joins TRBV19 to TRBJ1-2; tentative D call: TRBD1 (5 bases). V lost 5 bases and J 8 bases, leaving 12 bases between the germline ends. CDR1 is LNHDA, CDR2 SQIVND, per germline (reference sequence). The CDR3 contains 12 residues. The CDR3: CASSQGTSGYTF. The CDR3 nucleotides are TGTGCCAGTAGTCAGGGCACTAGCGGCTACACCTTC.

This sequence joins TRBV7-6 and TRBJ2-1; D is undetermined. The V end lost 4 bases, the J end lost 8 bases, and 6 bases lay between the germline ends. There are 11 residues in the CDR3. Germline loops: CDR1 SGHVS, CDR2 FNYEAQ. This CDR3 is CASSSTHEQFF. In nucleotides, the CDR3 is TGTGCCAGCAGCTCCACGCATGAGCAGTTCTTC.

The chain has TRBV5-4 and TRBJ1-2; D remains ambiguous. Germline CDR1 and CDR2: SGHNT and YYREEE (reference sequence). This CDR3 region has 14 residues. V dropped 7 bases and J dropped 3 bases, with 16 bases sitting between them. DNA of the CDR3: TGTGCCAGCTCGGAAGGGCCCGATTACTATGGCTACACCTTC. Translation: CASSEGPDYYGYTF.

This rearrangement joins TRBV7-9 to TRBJ2-3, with TRBD1 matching 10 bases. This CDR3 region has 16 residues. Germline V gene sequence: CDR1 SEHNR, CDR2 FQNEAQ (reference sequence). V gave up 2 bases and J gave up 4 bases; unmatched junction bases: 6. The CDR3 coding sequence is TGTGCCAGCAGCTTAAAGGGACAGGGGCGGGCAGATACGCAGTATTTT. It codes for CASSLKGQGRADTQYF.

The V gene is TRBV15, the J gene TRBJ2-7, with TRBD2 identical over 11 bases. Trimming took 3 bases from V and 3 from J; bases not matched to a gene: 19. The CDR3 is made up of 20 amino acids. Germline V gives CDR1 LNHNV, CDR2 YYDKDF (reference sequence). CDR3 residues: CATSSHRLAGTSLMVYEQYF. DNA of the CDR3: TGTGCCACCAGCAGCCATCGACTAGCGGGAACCAGCTTGATGGTCTACGAGCAGTACTTC.

The chain is built from TRBV4-3 and TRBJ1-2; 7 nucleotides align to TRBD1. V trimming: 2 bases; J trimming: 7 bases; junction bases outside the gene matches: 10. In germline, CDR1 is LGHNA, CDR2 YSLEER. The CDR3 covers 15 residues. The CDR3, as DNA: TGCGCCAGCAGCCAACCTGACAGGGACGCTAGTGGCTACACCTTC. Amino acids: CASSQPDRDASGYTF.

CDR3 amino acids: CASSQTVNTEAFF. DNA of the CDR3: TGTGCCAGCAGTCAGACTGTAAACACTGAAGCTTTCTTT. The J gene is TRBJ1-1, the V gene TRBV6-5; D is unclear. Germline V gives CDR1 MNHEY, CDR2 SVGAGI. Trimming pared 5 bases from V and 2 bases from J, leaving 9 bases between. The CDR3 spans 13 residues.

This clone was observed a handful of times. The chain joins TRBV21-1 to TRBJ1-2. TRBV21-1 is a pseudogene segment. The CDR3 extends over 14 amino acids. The CDR3 reads CASSPRHIGSGYTF. As DNA, the CDR3 is TGTGCCAGCAGCCCCCGTCACATCGGGTCTGGCTACACCTTC.

The chain combines TRBV9 with TRBJ1-3; D remains unclear. Trimming took 4 bases from V and 1 from J, leaving 15 bases between them. The CDR3 loop spans 16 amino acids. Germline loops: CDR1 SGDLS, CDR2 YYNGEE. The CDR3, as DNA: TGTGCCAGCAGCACCAGTCCCCGGCGGTCTGGAAACACCATATATTTT. Translating it yields CASSTSPRRSGNTIYF.

The chain joins TRBV28 to TRBJ1-2; D perhaps matches TRBD1 (6 bases). Trimming removed 8 bases from V and 3 bases from J, with 16 bases in between. This CDR3 has 14 amino acids. Germline loops: CDR1 MDHEN, CDR2 SYDVKM. The CDR3 protein is CASGGLREYYGYTF. In DNA, the CDR3 is TGTGCCAGCGGGGGCCTAAGAGAATACTATGGCTACACCTTC.

This sequence joins TRBV11-2 and TRBJ1-1; 9 bases are a match to TRBD1. The CDR3 has 17 amino acids. V shed 3 bases, J shed 3 bases, and the junction held 11 bases outside the gene matches. In germline, CDR1 is SGHAT, CDR2 FQNNGV. As DNA, the CDR3 is TGTGCCAGCAGCTTCCGACAGGGGGAAGGTGTGCACACTGAAGCTTTCTTT. This gives the protein CASSFRQGEGVHTEAFF.